The following is a T cell receptor (beta chain) sequence with its context. The source of the sample is a study of T-cell memory formation after mild COVID-19. TCRdb used MiXCR to reprocess the 5' RACE reads, holding one entry per CDR3 protein. In the table there are 350,000 to 500,000 distinct CDR3 sequences, about a sixth of which are singletons. V was cut by 0 bases and J by 6 bases, with 12 bases left in between. This CDR3 has 14 residues. CDR1 SGHRS and CDR2 YFSETQ come from the germline V gene. Sequenced material: PBMCs or a T cell subset sorted from them (not recorded which). The chain employs TRBV5-1 and TRBJ1-2; tentatively, D is TRBD1 (6 bases). The TCR originated in a man in his late teens or twenties who had mild COVID-19 (a few samples of this study predate the infection). Cell type and time point are not known. The CDR3 bases are TGCGCCAGCAGCTTGGTAGCAGGGGTTGATGGCTACACCTTC. Protein sequence: CASSLVAGVDGYTF.